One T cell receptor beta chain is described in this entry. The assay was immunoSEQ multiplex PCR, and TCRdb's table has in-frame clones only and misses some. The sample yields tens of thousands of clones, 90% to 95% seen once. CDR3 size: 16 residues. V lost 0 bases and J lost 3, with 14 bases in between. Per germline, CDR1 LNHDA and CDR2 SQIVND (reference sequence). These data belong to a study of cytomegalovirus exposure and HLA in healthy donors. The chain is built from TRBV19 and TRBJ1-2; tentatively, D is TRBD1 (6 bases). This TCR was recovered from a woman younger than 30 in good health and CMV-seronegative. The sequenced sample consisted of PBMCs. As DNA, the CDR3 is TGTGCCAGTAGTATAGATGGGAGACAGGATTACTATGGCTACACCTTC. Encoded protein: CASSIDGRQDYYGYTF.